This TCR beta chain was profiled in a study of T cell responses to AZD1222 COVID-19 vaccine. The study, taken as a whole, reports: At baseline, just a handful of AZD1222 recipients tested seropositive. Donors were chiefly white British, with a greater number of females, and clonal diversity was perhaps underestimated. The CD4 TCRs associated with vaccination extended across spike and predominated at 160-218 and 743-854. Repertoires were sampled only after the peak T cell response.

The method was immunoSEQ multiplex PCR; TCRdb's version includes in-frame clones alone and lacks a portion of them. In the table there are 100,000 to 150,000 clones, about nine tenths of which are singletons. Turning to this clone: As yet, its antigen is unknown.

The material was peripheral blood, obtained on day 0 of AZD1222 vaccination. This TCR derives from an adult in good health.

CDR3 sequence: CASSTGTVNTGELFF. In DNA form, the CDR3 reads TGTGCCAGCAGCACCGGGACGGTAAACACCGGGGAGCTGTTTTTT. This rearrangement joins TRBV6-2 or TRBV6-3 to TRBJ2-2, with D perhaps given as TRBD1 or TRBD2 (5 bases each). CDR3 length: 15 amino acids. Looked up from germline, CDR1 is MNHEY and CDR2 is SVGEGT. V was clipped by 6 bases and J by 2 bases, with 13 bases between them.